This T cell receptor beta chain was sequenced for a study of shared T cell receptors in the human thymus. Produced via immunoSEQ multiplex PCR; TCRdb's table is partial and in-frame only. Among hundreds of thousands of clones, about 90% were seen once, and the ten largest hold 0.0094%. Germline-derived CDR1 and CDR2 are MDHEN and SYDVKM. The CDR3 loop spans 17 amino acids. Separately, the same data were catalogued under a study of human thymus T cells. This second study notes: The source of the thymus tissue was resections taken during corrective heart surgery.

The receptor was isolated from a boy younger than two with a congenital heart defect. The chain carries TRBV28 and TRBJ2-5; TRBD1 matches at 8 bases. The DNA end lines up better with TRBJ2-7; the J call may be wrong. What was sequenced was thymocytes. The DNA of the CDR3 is TGTGCCAGCAGTGATGCGCAGGGGGCTCCCAGCTCCTACGAGCAGTACTTC. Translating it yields CASSDAQGAPSSYEQYF.